This T cell receptor beta chain stems from a study of post-analysis software for immune sequencing data. Study-wide results and caveats: Five or six TRBV segments appeared more often in patients than in controls, and TRBV5-6, TRBV5-1 and TRBV20-1 were among these.

Sequencing libraries made from TCR beta cDNA carried unique molecular identifiers. One entry per CDR3 protein, called by TCRdb with MiXCR from the PCR reads. The data hold 150,000 to 200,000 distinct CDR3 sequences, with 30% observed a single time. Concerning this clonotype itself: No antigen is known for it.

CDR1 is MDHEN, CDR2 SYDVKM, per germline. Trimming stripped 7 bases from V and 7 bases from J, with 19 bases between. The CDR3 loop spans 14 amino acids. The clonotype comes from a girl between 5 and 17 years old with multiple sclerosis. The specimen sequenced was blood. The chain has TRBV28 and TRBJ1-2, with a possible D match to TRBD1 (6 bases). DNA for the CDR3: TGTGCCAGCACCCCGGGGGCGGGAACCCTTGGCTACACCTTC. This codes for CASTPGAGTLGYTF.